These T cell receptor beta chains were read from a single sample in a study of blood T cell repertoires in COVID-19. Repertoires were generated with immunoSEQ multiplex PCR, while TCRdb's copy carries only in-frame clones and drops some. Counted here are some 180,000 clones, roughly 91% occurring once; the ten biggest clones make up 2% to 2.5%. The sample consisted of peripheral blood. The receptors originated from a man aged 50 or older who had recovered from COVID-19. Each CDR3 is given with its conserved first and last residue. A D gene is named only where the DNA matches it firmly. Clone size is shown for a subset of rows, as once, few, many or a class of expanded clone.

CDR3nt,CDR3aa,abundance,d_gene,v_gene,len,j_gene
TGCGCCAGCAGGACCGGGACTAGCGGCACCGGGGAGCTGTTTTTT,CASRTGTSGTGELFF,NA,TRBD2,TRBV5-1,15,TRBJ2-2
TGCGCCAGCAGCTTGGTGGGTAGCGGTAGCTCCTACAATGAGCAGTTCTTC,CASSLVGSGSSYNEQFF,NA,NA,TRBV5-1,17,TRBJ2-1
TGTGCCAGTAGTATACCCCCACCGGACAGAATCCAAGAGACCCAGTACTTC,CASSIPPPDRIQETQYF,NA,NA,TRBV19,17,TRBJ2-5
TGTGCCAGCAGTTTAAGGCGGTATGGCTACACCTTC,CASSLRRYGYTF,NA,NA,TRBV12-3/TRBV12-4,12,TRBJ1-2
TGTGCCAGCAGCTTGTACGGCGGGGGGGCCGTTGAGACCCAGTACTTC,CASSLYGGGAVETQYF,NA,TRBD2,TRBV5-6,16,TRBJ2-5
TGTGCCAGCAGTTTACTTCATGGGACATCTCCGAACACCGGGGAGCTGTTTTTT,CASSLLHGTSPNTGELFF,NA,NA,TRBV28,18,TRBJ2-2
TGCGCCAGCAGCCAAGTTGCCACTAGCGGGGGGGCCGGTGATACGCAGTATTTT,CASSQVATSGGAGDTQYF,NA,TRBD2,TRBV4-3,18,TRBJ2-3
TGTGCCAGTAGTATAGCAGGGACTAGCGAGCAGTTCTTC,CASSIAGTSEQFF,NA,TRBD2,TRBV19,13,TRBJ2-1
TGTGCCAGCAGCAGGGGCGGTGCAAGTAATTCACCCCTCCACTTT,CASSRGGASNSPLHF,NA,NA,TRBV7-9,15,TRBJ1-6
TGTGCCATCAGCGAGACAGGGGGCGCGAATCAGCCCCAGCATTTT,CAISETGGANQPQHF,once,TRBD1,TRBV10-3,15,TRBJ1-5
TGTGCCAGCAGTTCGTGGGGGGGCTGGAATGAGCAGTTCTTC,CASSSWGGWNEQFF,once,NA,TRBV27,14,TRBJ2-1
TGTGCCAGCAGGGGGGGGCCACAGAGCTCCTACGAGCAGTACTTC,CASRGGPQSSYEQYF,NA,NA,TRBV2,15,TRBJ2-7
TGTGCCAGCAGTTTACGAGATTACAATGAGCAGTTCTTC,CASSLRDYNEQFF,NA,NA,TRBV12-3/TRBV12-4,13,TRBJ2-1
TGTGCCAGTAGTATACAGGGGGACTCCTACAATGAGCAGTTCTTC,CASSIQGDSYNEQFF,few,TRBD1,TRBV19,15,TRBJ2-1
TGCGCCAGCAGTGGACGGACACAAGAGACCCAGTACTTC,CASSGRTQETQYF,NA,NA,TRBV10-1,13,TRBJ2-5
TGCAGTGCTAGTCGTCTCGGACTAGCGGGGGGGGATGATACGCAGTATTTT,CSASRLGLAGGDDTQYF,NA,TRBD2,TRBV20-1,17,TRBJ2-3
TGCGCCAGCAGTGACCCGGGGACTAGCCTCTCCTACGAGCAGTACTTC,CASSDPGTSLSYEQYF,NA,TRBD2,TRBV10-2,16,TRBJ2-7
TGTGCCAGCAGCGCCGGCGACAGGGCCGGAGTCACTGAAGCTTTCTTT,CASSAGDRAGVTEAFF,NA,TRBD1,TRBV5-6,16,TRBJ1-1
TGTGCCAGCAGCTTGGCTTTCAATGAGCAGTTCTTC,CASSLAFNEQFF,NA,NA,TRBV5-4,12,TRBJ2-1
TGTGCCAGTAGTAGAGGGGGCGAGTCAGATACGCAGTATTTT,CASSRGGESDTQYF,once,TRBD1,TRBV19,14,TRBJ2-3
TGTGCCAGCAGTTTATCCGGGGGGGCCCCAGATACGCAGTATTTT,CASSLSGGAPDTQYF,NA,TRBD2,TRBV27,15,TRBJ2-3
TGTGCCAGCAGCTTAGCGGTGTGGCAGGCTAAGCAGTATTTT,CASSLAVWQAKQYF,NA,NA,TRBV7-2,14,TRBJ2-3
TGTGCCAGTAGTATAGCAGGGGGCGTTGAAAAACTGTTTTTT,CASSIAGGVEKLFF,NA,TRBD1,TRBV19,14,TRBJ1-4
TGTGCCAGCACCCCACTAGCGGGAGGGCCGGGGAATGAGCAGTTCTTC,CASTPLAGGPGNEQFF,NA,TRBD2,TRBV28,16,TRBJ2-1
TGTGCCAGCAGAAACCCTACGGGCACCGGGGAGCTGTTTTTT,CASRNPTGTGELFF,few,NA,TRBV7-3,14,TRBJ2-2
TGTGCCAGCAGTGAATTGAGGGAGACCCAGTACTTC,CASSELRETQYF,NA,NA,TRBV2,12,TRBJ2-5
TGTGCCAGCAGCCTCGACAGGGTGGGCAATGAGCAGTTCTTC,CASSLDRVGNEQFF,NA,TRBD1,TRBV28,14,TRBJ2-1
TGTGCCACCAGTGATAGGCGTGAGGGAAATCAGCCCCAGCATTTT,CATSDRREGNQPQHF,once,NA,TRBV24-1,15,TRBJ1-5
TGTGCCAGCAGCCCTGTGACAGGGTTAGAAGCTAACTATGGCTACACCTTC,CASSPVTGLEANYGYTF,NA,TRBD1,TRBV5-5,17,TRBJ1-2
TGCGCCAGCAGCCAAGACCCGGGGTTCACAGATACGCAGTATTTT,CASSQDPGFTDTQYF,once,NA,TRBV4-3,15,TRBJ2-3
TGTGCCAGCAGCCTAGGGCGGACAACTAATGAAAAACTGTTTTTT,CASSLGRTTNEKLFF,NA,NA,TRBV7-2,15,TRBJ1-4
TGTGCCAGCAGCTTAGCGGGACAGGATGAAGCTTTCTTT,CASSLAGQDEAFF,once,TRBD1,TRBV7-8,13,TRBJ1-1
TGTGCCAGCAGCTTAGGGGCCACTAGCGGGGGGGCGACAGATACGCAGTATTTT,CASSLGATSGGATDTQYF,NA,TRBD2,TRBV11-2,18,TRBJ2-3
TGTGCCAGCAGTGACGGGAGGACTAGCGGGACGACAAGCTCCTACGAGCAGTACTTC,CASSDGRTSGTTSSYEQYF,NA,TRBD2,TRBV2,19,TRBJ2-7
TGTGCCAGCAGTATACGACAGAACTACGAGCAGTACTTC,CASSIRQNYEQYF,NA,NA,TRBV6-5,13,TRBJ2-7
TGTGCCAGCAGTTTATCCGGGGGGCTCTACGAGCAGTACTTC,CASSLSGGLYEQYF,NA,NA,TRBV27,14,TRBJ2-7
TGTGCCAGCAGTTTTGACAGATTTGGAAACAATGAGCAGTTCTTC,CASSFDRFGNNEQFF,once,NA,TRBV6-5,15,TRBJ2-1
TGTGCCAGCAGCTTAGACAGGGGCTCCTCTGGAAACACCATATATTTT,CASSLDRGSSGNTIYF,NA,TRBD1,TRBV5-4,16,TRBJ1-3
TGTGCCAGCAGTTACTCGACCGGGGGGAGAGAGACCCAGTACTTC,CASSYSTGGRETQYF,NA,TRBD2,TRBV6-2/TRBV6-3,15,TRBJ2-5
TGCGCCAGCAGCCTGCCGGGACAGGGACCTTGCTATGGCTACACCTTC,CASSLPGQGPCYGYTF,NA,TRBD1,TRBV4-3,16,TRBJ1-2